This TCR beta chain was observed in a study of CD4+ T cells in melanoma. The table came from immunoSEQ multiplex PCR; TCRdb's copy has only in-frame clones and leaves some out. The top ten hold roughly 20% of the sample, which has about 6,700 clones, roughly 66% seen once. The receptor was isolated from a human donor with melanoma. Sequenced input: cells from a culture (not recorded whether cultured in vitro).

CDR3 coding DNA: TGTGCCAGCAGCCAAGGCAGCGGATCCTACAATGAGCAGTTCTTC. It specifies CASSQGSGSYNEQFF. The V call is TRBV3-1 (or the pseudogene TRBV3-2), the J call TRBJ2-1; D possibly corresponds to TRBD2 (5 bases). Germline loops: CDR1 LGHDT, CDR2 YNNKEL (reference sequence). V was clipped by 1 base and J by 1 base, with 8 bases between them. The CDR3 length is 15 residues.